One sample yielded the 3 T cell receptor delta chains listed below, sequenced in a study of gamma-delta chains in newborns, infants, children (dated by TCRdb to the late 2010s). These reads were obtained on an Illumina MiSeq. After TCRdb called clones again from the public reads with CATT, rows with identical DNA were merged. This sample gives 4,500 to 6,000 delta-chain clones in total; around 3% of them show up just once. The top ten clones comprise around 13% of the sample. Sequenced input: blood. These receptors were collected from a child who was a newborn, infant or young child, either healthy, febrile or measles-vaccinated (not recorded which).

This clone was counted between two and nine times. The rearrangement joins TRDV2 to TRDJ1; the match to TRDD3 covers 7 bases. In germline, CDR1 is GEAIGNYY, CDR2 EKD. This CDR3 region has 16 residues. V shed 3 bases and J 3 bases; nucleotides not matched to a gene: 12. DNA for the CDR3: TGTGCCTGTGACCTTGTGGGGGGGATCAAATCCGATAAACTCATCTTT. Translating gives CACDLVGGIKSDKLIF.

This clone has just a few counts. The chain employs TRDV1 and TRDJ1; 13 bases are shared with TRDD3. The CDR3 sequence is 17 residues long. Unmatched junction bases numbered 10, after V lost 4 bases and J lost 5 bases. Germline values: CDR1 TSWWSYY, CDR2 QGS. Here the CDR3 DNA reads TGTGCTCTTGGGGTCCTACGTACTGGGGGATACGGAGATAAACTCATCTTT. Its translation is CALGVLRTGGYGDKLIF.

Relative to its sample, this clone is hyperexpanded. This sample includes further DNA sequences coding for the same CDR3. The chain is built from TRDV2 and TRDJ2; 7 bases match TRDD3. This CDR3 contains 14 residues. Trimming removed 0 bases from V and 3 bases from J; junction bases left unmatched: 0. Germline lookup yields CDR1 GEAIGNYY and CDR2 EKD. The CDR3 region is CACDTWGMTAQLFF. CDR3 DNA: TGTGCCTGTGACACCTGGGGGATGACAGCACAACTCTTCTTT.